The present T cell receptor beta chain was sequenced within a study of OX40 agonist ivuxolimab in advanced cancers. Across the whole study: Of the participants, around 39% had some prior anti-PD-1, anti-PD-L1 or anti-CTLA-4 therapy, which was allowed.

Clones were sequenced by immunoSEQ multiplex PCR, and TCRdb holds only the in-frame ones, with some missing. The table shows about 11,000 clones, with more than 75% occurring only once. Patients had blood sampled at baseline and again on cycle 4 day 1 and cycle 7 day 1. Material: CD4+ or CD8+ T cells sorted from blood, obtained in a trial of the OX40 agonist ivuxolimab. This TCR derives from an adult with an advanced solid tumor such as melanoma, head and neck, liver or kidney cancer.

CDR3 nucleotides: TGTGCCAGCAGCCAATCCACAATGACCTCCTACGAGCAGTACTTC. Its protein product is CASSQSTMTSYEQYF. V and J are TRBV16 and TRBJ2-7, with D unclear. CDR1 KGHSY and CDR2 FQNENV come from the germline V gene. CDR3 length: 15 residues. V was trimmed by 0 bases and J by 0 bases, leaving 9 bases between them.